The 5 T cell receptor beta chains below come from one sample, sequenced in a study of blood T cell repertoires in COVID-19. Sequenced by immunoSEQ multiplex PCR; TCRdb stores in-frame clones only, minus some. The sample lists 150,000 to 200,000 clones, around 90% occurring once. The sample comprised peripheral blood. These receptors were obtained from a woman of 80 years or more with COVID-19, enrolled during active disease.

J is TRBJ2-1 and V is TRBV9; the match to TRBD2 covers 12 bases. This CDR3 comprises 20 residues. CDR1 SGDLS and CDR2 YYNGEE come from the germline V gene. V dropped 0 bases and J dropped 1; count of bases not matched to a gene: 11. The CDR3 region has the DNA TGTGCCAGCAGCGTAGCCCAGGGACTAGCGGGTTCGTTTTCCTACAATGAGCAGTTCTTC. It codes for CASSVAQGLAGSFSYNEQFF.

The chain uses TRBV11-2 and TRBJ1-5; the D gene is possibly TRBD1 (5 bases). This CDR3 contains 15 residues. V lost 5 bases and J lost 7, with 18 bases in between. Per the germline V gene, CDR1 is SGHAT and CDR2 is FQNNGV. The CDR3 spells CASSPGRGGFQPQHF. The CDR3 region has the DNA TGTGCCAGCAGCCCCGGGCGCGGGGGTTTCCAGCCCCAGCATTTT.

There are a few counts of this clone. This chain uses TRBV4-1 with TRBJ2-1; 12 nucleotides match TRBD2. This CDR3 has 20 residues. Per germline, CDR1 MGHRA and CDR2 YSYEKL. V dropped 1 base and J dropped 4; count of bases not matched to a gene: 14. CDR3 loop: CASSQVRATSGRVRYNEQFF. In nucleotides, the CDR3 is TGCGCCAGCAGCCAAGTTCGTGCGACTAGCGGGAGAGTGAGGTACAATGAGCAGTTCTTC.

The chain uses TRBV7-8 and TRBJ2-7, with 11 bases fitting TRBD2. There are 18 residues in the CDR3. V shed 4 bases and J 5 bases; nucleotides not matched to a gene: 16. Germline CDR1 reads SGHVS; CDR2 reads FQNEAQ. In DNA, the CDR3 is TGTGCCAGCAGCTACCGGAGTGCGGGCCGACTAGCGGGAAACGAGCAGTACTTC. Protein product: CASSYRSAGRLAGNEQYF.

The genes are TRBV11-2 and TRBJ2-7, with 10 nucleotides matching TRBD2. Germline CDR1 SGHAT, CDR2 FQNNGV. The CDR3 is 15 amino acids. V lost 5 bases to trimming and J lost 2 bases; unmatched junction nucleotides: 6. This CDR3 is CASSPGLANTYEQYF. The CDR3 nucleotides are TGTGCCAGCAGCCCGGGACTAGCGAACACCTACGAGCAGTACTTC.